The 25 T cell receptor beta chains given below trace back to one sample, sequenced in a study of cytomegalovirus exposure and HLA in healthy donors. The PCR was carried out with 60 Vbeta primers and 13 Jbeta primers. Assay: immunoSEQ multiplex PCR; the TCRdb copy retains only in-frame clones and omits some. The sample has roughly 70,000 clones, around 70% seen once. The sequenced sample was PBMCs. These receptors were taken from a human donor in good health.

This clone was detected only a few times. J is TRBJ2-1 and V is TRBV11-2; TRBD2 matches 8 bases. This CDR3 is 18 amino acids long. The trim removed 10 bases at V and 0 bases at J, leaving 17 bases unmatched. The germline V gene encodes CDR1 SGHAT and CDR2 FQNNGV. CDR3 sequence reads: CATRSISGTRGSYNEQFF. CDR3 sequence (DNA): TGTGCCACCCGGAGTATTAGCGGGACCAGAGGCTCCTACAATGAGCAGTTCTTC.

The chain employs TRBV29-1 and TRBJ2-7; D is perhaps TRBD1 (6 bases). The V gene lost 7 bases and the J gene lost 0 bases, with 22 bases spanning the gap. This CDR3 contains 16 residues. Germline V gene sequence: CDR1 SQVTM, CDR2 ANQGSEA. The CDR3 spells CSAVQGPGPGSYEQYF. CDR3 nucleotide sequence: TGCAGCGCTGTACAGGGCCCGGGCCCCGGCTCCTACGAGCAGTACTTC.

V is TRBV5-1 and J is TRBJ2-1; possibly TRBD1 for D (6 bases). Germline V gene lookup returns CDR1 SGHRS and CDR2 YFSETQ. CDR3 length: 15 residues. Deletions cut 0 bases from V and 2 bases from J, with 9 bases between. The CDR3 loop reads CASSLEGGPYNEQFF. The DNA of the CDR3 is TGCGCCAGCAGCTTGGAAGGGGGACCCTACAATGAGCAGTTCTTC.

The chain's CDR3 is CATSRAQGSGEKLFF. CDR3 DNA: TGTGCCACCAGCAGAGCTCAGGGGAGCGGCGAAAAACTGTTTTTT. The chain is built from TRBV15 and TRBJ1-4; D is perhaps TRBD1 (6 bases). This CDR3 contains 15 residues. V dropped 1 base and J dropped 8 bases, with 14 bases sitting between them. Germline-derived CDR1 and CDR2 are LNHNV and YYDKDF (reference sequence).

This clone has a handful of counts. This chain links TRBV10-2 with TRBJ2-7; 11 nucleotides align to TRBD2. V lost 3 bases to trimming and J lost 2 bases; unmatched junction nucleotides: 6. The CDR3 consists of 16 residues. CDR1 and CDR2 from the germline V gene are WSHSY and SAAADI. The CDR3 spells CASSDRLAGKAYEQYF. The CDR3 DNA sequence: TGCGCCAGCAGTGACCGACTAGCGGGAAAGGCCTACGAGCAGTACTTC.

The rearrangement links TRBV18 to TRBJ1-4, with 11 bases fitting TRBD1. The V segment lost 4 bases and the J segment 0 bases; nucleotides outside the gene matches: 7. CDR1 is KGHSH and CDR2 is LQKENI in the germline V gene. CDR3 length: 18 residues. CDR3 DNA: TGTGCCAGCTCACTCCGGGACAGGGGGACTGCAACTAATGAAAAACTGTTTTTT. Translated: CASSLRDRGTATNEKLFF.

This chain's CDR3 is CASRLYNQPQHF. The CDR3 coding sequence is TGTGCCAGCAGACTTTACAATCAGCCCCAGCATTTT. The chain carries TRBV2 and TRBJ1-5; D remains unclear. CDR3 length: 12 amino acids. V dropped 6 bases and J dropped 3 bases, with 6 bases sitting between them. The V gene's germline CDR1 is SNHLY and CDR2 FYNNEI.

The gene calls are TRBV11-2 and TRBJ2-5; 11 positions agree with TRBD2. The germline gives CDR1 SGHAT, CDR2 FQNNGV. The CDR3 is 15 amino acids. The ends lost 3 bases at V and 4 bases at J; junction bases unmatched: 4. CDR3 loop: CASSFSGRAPETQYF. For the CDR3, the DNA is TGTGCCAGCAGCTTTAGCGGGAGGGCACCAGAGACCCAGTACTTC. The whole variable domain, remainder taken from reference TRBV11-2 and TRBJ2-5, is EAGVAQSPRYKIIEKRQSVAFWCNPISGHATLYWYQQILGQGPKLLIQFQNNGVVDDSQLPKDRFSAERLKGVDSTLKIQPAKLEDSAVYLCASSFSGRAPETQYFGPGTRLLVL.

CDR3 region: CASDSGLSNQPQHF. As DNA, the CDR3 is TGTGCCAGCGATTCCGGACTCTCCAATCAGCCCCAGCATTTT. The rearrangement links TRBV6-1 to TRBJ1-5; no definite D call. The CDR3 has 14 amino acids. Trimming took off 8 bases at V and 3 bases at J, with 14 bases between the two ends. Germline CDR1 reads MNHNS; CDR2 reads SASEGT.

V is TRBV7-9 and J is TRBJ2-1; possible D gene TRBD2, 5 bases. The CDR3 has 14 residues. The V end was cut by 1 base, the J end by 7 bases, with 11 bases between. Per the germline V gene, CDR1 is SEHNR and CDR2 is FQNEAQ (reference sequence). In DNA form, the CDR3 reads TGTGCCAGCAGCTTAGGAGGGAGTCCTAATGAGCAGTTCTTC. Protein sequence: CASSLGGSPNEQFF. Using reference TRBV7-9 and TRBJ2-1 for the parts outside the CDR3, the full variable domain is DTGVSQNPRHKITKRGQNVTFRCDPISEHNRLYWYRQTLGQGPEFLTYFQNEAQLEKSRLLSDRFSAERPKGSFSTLEIQRTEQGDSAMYLCASSLGGSPNEQFFGPGTRLTVL.

This clone has only a few counts. The V gene is TRBV27, the J gene TRBJ1-2; the match to TRBD1 covers 7 bases. The V gene's germline CDR1 is MNHEY and CDR2 SMNVEV (reference sequence). The CDR3 is made up of 13 amino acids. V was pared by 6 bases and J by 2 bases, with 3 bases of the junction left unmatched. DNA of the CDR3: TGTGCCAGCAGCGACAGGGACAACTATGGCTACACCTTC. Its protein product is CASSDRDNYGYTF.

The genes are TRBV7-8 and TRBJ1-1; TRBD1 matches 10 bases. The CDR3 length is 15 residues. V lost 5 bases, J lost 7 bases, and 10 bases stayed unmatched. Germline V lookup: CDR1 SGHVS, CDR2 FQNEAQ. CDR3 residues: CASSLRQGAPGEAFF. The CDR3 coding sequence is TGTGCCAGCAGCCTTAGACAGGGGGCGCCCGGTGAAGCTTTCTTT.

The chain links TRBV2 to TRBJ2-7, with 7 positions matching TRBD1. Germline assignment: CDR1 SNHLY and CDR2 FYNNEI. The CDR3 has 12 residues. Trimming at V came to 10 bases and at J to 0 bases, leaving 3 bases not matched to a gene. Written as DNA, the CDR3 is TGTGCCACGGGACAGAACTCCTACGAGCAGTACTTC. Amino acids: CATGQNSYEQYF.

This rearrangement joins TRBV5-1 to TRBJ2-7; tentatively, D is TRBD2 (5 bases). The CDR3 has 15 amino acids. CDR1 and CDR2 from the germline V gene are SGHRS and YFSETQ. The ends were cut back, 5 bases at V and 0 bases at J, with 15 bases in the middle. The CDR3 DNA sequence: TGCGCCAGCAGACGGGGATTTCGGAGCTCCTACGAGCAGTACTTC. Translating it yields CASRRGFRSSYEQYF.

The chain is built from TRBV28 and TRBJ1-6; 9 bases align to TRBD1. Germline V gene sequence: CDR1 MDHEN, CDR2 SYDVKM. Trimming took 8 bases from V and 9 from J; bases not matched to a gene: 8. The CDR3 runs 14 residues. For the CDR3, the DNA is TGTGCCAGCTCCCCGGGACAGGGTGGTTCACCCCTCCACTTT. Its translation is CASSPGQGGSPLHF.

The chain has TRBV6-6 and TRBJ2-1, with 8 positions matching TRBD2. Germline V gene sequence: CDR1 MNHNY, CDR2 SVGAGI (reference sequence). V gave up 6 bases and J gave up 7 bases; unmatched junction bases: 8. The length of the CDR3 is 14 residues. In DNA, the CDR3 is TGTGCCAGCAGCACCGGGACTAGGGGAAATGAGCAGTTCTTC. The encoded protein is CASSTGTRGNEQFF.

The chain employs TRBV4-2 and TRBJ2-7; the D gene is possibly TRBD2 (5 bases). Germline V gene lookup returns CDR1 LGHNA and CDR2 YNFKEQ. V was cut by 0 bases and J by 3 bases, with 12 bases left in between. This CDR3 is 15 amino acids long. The CDR3 nucleotides are TGTGCCAGCAGCCAAGAGGCGGGCAGGTTCTACGAGCAGTACTTC. Encoded protein: CASSQEAGRFYEQYF.

This chain connects TRBV2 to TRBJ1-1; D is undetermined. The CDR3 sequence is 14 residues long. Trimming took off 3 bases at V and 0 bases at J, with 8 bases between the two ends. The germline CDR1 and CDR2 sequences are SNHLY and FYNNEI. CDR3 DNA: TGTGCCAGCAGTGATCCGCGAATGAACACTGAAGCTTTCTTT. Protein product: CASSDPRMNTEAFF.

This chain links TRBV7-9 with TRBJ1-2; no reliable D call. This CDR3 is 15 amino acids long. V lost 0 bases to trimming and J lost 2 bases, with 10 bases between them. Germline V lookup: CDR1 SEHNR, CDR2 FQNEAQ (reference sequence). CDR3 sequence: CASSLAAGPNYGYTF. CDR3 nucleotides: TGTGCCAGCAGCTTAGCGGCGGGTCCGAACTATGGCTACACCTTC.

The chain carries TRBV9 and TRBJ1-5, with 7 bases identical to TRBD1. V lost 4 bases to trimming and J lost 2 bases; unmatched junction nucleotides: 3. Germline CDR1 is SGDLS and CDR2 is YYNGEE. This CDR3 is 14 amino acids long. In nucleotides, the CDR3 is TGTGCCAGCAGCTCAGGGACAGGCAATCAGCCCCAGCATTTT. As protein: CASSSGTGNQPQHF.

The chain carries TRBV30 and TRBJ1-1; 10 nucleotides agree with TRBD1. The CDR3 contains 16 residues. Unmatched junction bases numbered 6, after V lost 1 base and J lost 1 base. The V gene's germline CDR1 is GTSNPN and CDR2 SVGIG (reference sequence). Here the CDR3 reads CAWSARDRGGNTEAFF. In nucleotides, the CDR3 is TGTGCCTGGAGTGCGAGGGACAGGGGAGGGAACACTGAAGCTTTCTTT.

V gene TRBV6-5 combines with J gene TRBJ2-7; perhaps TRBD1 as D (6 bases). The germline CDR1 and CDR2 sequences are MNHEY and SVGAGI. Trimming took 10 bases from V and 5 from J, leaving 21 bases between them. The length of the CDR3 is 14 residues. CDR3: CATLDYRASNEQYF. In nucleotides, the CDR3 is TGTGCCACCCTCGATTACAGGGCCTCAAACGAGCAGTACTTC.

The J gene is TRBJ2-5, the V gene TRBV5-1; D perhaps matches TRBD1 (5 bases). The CDR3 spans 15 residues. Germline assignment: CDR1 SGHRS and CDR2 YFSETQ. V was trimmed by 4 bases and J by 1 base, leaving 14 bases between them. Here the CDR3 DNA reads TGCGCCAGCAGCCTGACTGGGGCAGTCCAAGAGACCCAGTACTTC. Encoded protein: CASSLTGAVQETQYF.

The chain is built from TRBV27 and TRBJ2-1; 8 bases align to TRBD2. From germline, CDR1 is MNHEY and CDR2 SMNVEV (reference sequence). J was trimmed by 1 base and V by 5 bases; bases with no gene match: 10. The CDR3 is 17 amino acids. DNA of the CDR3: TGTGCCAGCAGTACCCTCCGTAGCGGGATTTCCTACAATGAGCAGTTCTTC. Translating it yields CASSTLRSGISYNEQFF.

The rearrangement uses TRBV11-2 and TRBJ1-1, with D unresolved. CDR3 size: 12 residues. Germline V gene data show CDR1 as SGHAT and CDR2 as FQNNGV. Deletions cut 1 base from V and 7 bases from J, with 7 bases between. This chain's CDR3 is CASSLGAIEAFF. Written as DNA, the CDR3 is TGTGCCAGCAGCTTAGGGGCGATTGAAGCTTTCTTT.